The T cell receptor (beta chain) under discussion was sequenced for a study of blood T cell repertoires in COVID-19. The overall study: Samples came from the United States, Italy and Spain, spanning acute and convalescent COVID-19.

Sequencing was performed with immunoSEQ multiplex PCR; in TCRdb, only in-frame clones are kept and a portion is missing. The table lists 150,000 to 200,000 clones, about 88% of them singletons. V gave up 1 base and J gave up 3 bases, with 10 bases separating them. The CDR3 sequence is 15 residues long. In germline, CDR1 is SEHNR, CDR2 FQNEAQ (reference sequence). The sequenced sample was PBMCs or T cells enriched from blood (not recorded which). The chain has TRBV7-9 and TRBJ1-5; the D gene is possibly TRBD1 (5 bases). This clonotype was obtained from a woman under 30 who had recovered from COVID-19. CDR3 in amino acids: CASSLGQGYNQPQHF. As DNA, the CDR3 is TGTGCCAGCAGCTTAGGGCAGGGCTACAATCAGCCCCAGCATTTT. The whole variable domain, filled in from reference TRBV7-9 and TRBJ1-5, reads DTGVSQNPRHKITKRGQNVTFRCDPISEHNRLYWYRQTLGQGPEFLTYFQNEAQLEKSRLLSDRFSAERPKGSFSTLEIQRTEQGDSAMYLCASSLGQGYNQPQHFGDGTRLSIL.